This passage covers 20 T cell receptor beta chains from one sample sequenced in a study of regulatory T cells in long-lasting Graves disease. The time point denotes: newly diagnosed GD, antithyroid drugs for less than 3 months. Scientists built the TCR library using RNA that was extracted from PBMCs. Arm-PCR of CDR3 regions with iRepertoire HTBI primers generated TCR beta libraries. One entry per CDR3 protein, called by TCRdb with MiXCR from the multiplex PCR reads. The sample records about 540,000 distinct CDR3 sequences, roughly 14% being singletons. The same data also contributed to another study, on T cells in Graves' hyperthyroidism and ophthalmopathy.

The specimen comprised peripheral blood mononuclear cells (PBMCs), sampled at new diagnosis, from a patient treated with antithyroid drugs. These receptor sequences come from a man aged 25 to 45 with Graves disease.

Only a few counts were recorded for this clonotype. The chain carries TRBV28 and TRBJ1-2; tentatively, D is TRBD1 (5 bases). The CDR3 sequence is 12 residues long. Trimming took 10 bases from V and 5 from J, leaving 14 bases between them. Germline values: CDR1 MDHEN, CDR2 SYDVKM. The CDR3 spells CAIQRQGYGYTF. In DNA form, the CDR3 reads TGTGCCATCCAGCGGCAGGGTTATGGCTACACCTTC.

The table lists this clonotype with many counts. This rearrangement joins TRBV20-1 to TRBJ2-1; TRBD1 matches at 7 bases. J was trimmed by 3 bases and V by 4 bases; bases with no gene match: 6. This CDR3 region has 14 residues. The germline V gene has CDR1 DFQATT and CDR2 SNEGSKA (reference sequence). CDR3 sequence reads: CSANKGAGYNEQFF. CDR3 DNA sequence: TGCAGTGCTAATAAGGGGGCGGGCTACAATGAGCAGTTCTTC.

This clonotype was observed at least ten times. The CDR3 DNA reads as TGTGCCAGCAGTTTATCGATGTCGGGGAGGTTCTACGAGCAGTACTTC. Encoded protein: CASSLSMSGRFYEQYF. The J gene is TRBJ2-7, the V gene TRBV27; D perhaps matches TRBD2 (6 bases). V dropped 0 bases and J dropped 3 bases, with 15 bases sitting between them. The CDR3 spans 16 residues. In germline, CDR1 is MNHEY, CDR2 SMNVEV (reference sequence).

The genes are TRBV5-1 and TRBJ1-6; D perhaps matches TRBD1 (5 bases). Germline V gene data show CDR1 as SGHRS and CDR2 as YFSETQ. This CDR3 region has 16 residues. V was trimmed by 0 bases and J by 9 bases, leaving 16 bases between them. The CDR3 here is CASSLAPSTTGSPLHF. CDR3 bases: TGCGCCAGCAGCTTGGCCCCATCAACAACAGGTTCACCCCTCCACTTT.

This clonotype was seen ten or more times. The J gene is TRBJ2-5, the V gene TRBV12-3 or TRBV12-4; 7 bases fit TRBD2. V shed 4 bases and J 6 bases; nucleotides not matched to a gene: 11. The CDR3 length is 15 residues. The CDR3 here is CASSSSAGRVKTQYF. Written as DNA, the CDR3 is TGTGCCAGCAGTTCGTCAGCGGGAAGGGTAAAGACCCAGTACTTC.

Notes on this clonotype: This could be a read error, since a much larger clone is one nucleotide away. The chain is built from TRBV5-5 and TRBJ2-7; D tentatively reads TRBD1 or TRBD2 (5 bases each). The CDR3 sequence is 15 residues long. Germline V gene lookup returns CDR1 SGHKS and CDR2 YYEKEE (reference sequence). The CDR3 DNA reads TGCGCCAGCAGCCAAGGGAGCCAGGGTCTCTACAAGCAGTACTTC. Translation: CASSQGSQGLYKQYF.

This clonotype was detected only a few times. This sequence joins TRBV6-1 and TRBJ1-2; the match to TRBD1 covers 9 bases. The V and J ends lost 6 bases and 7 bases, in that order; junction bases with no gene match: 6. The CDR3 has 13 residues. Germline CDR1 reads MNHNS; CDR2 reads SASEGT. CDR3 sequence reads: CASSRTGESGYTF. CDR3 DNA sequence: TGTGCCAGCAGCCGGACAGGGGAAAGTGGCTACACCTTC.

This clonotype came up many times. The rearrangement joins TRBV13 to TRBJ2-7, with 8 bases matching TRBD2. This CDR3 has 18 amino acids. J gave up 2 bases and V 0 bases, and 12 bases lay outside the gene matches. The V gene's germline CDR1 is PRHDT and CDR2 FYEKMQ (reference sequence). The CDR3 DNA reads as TGTGCCAGCAGCTTAGGCGGGAGGGCCGTCAGGCCTACCTACGAGCAGTACTTC. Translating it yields CASSLGGRAVRPTYEQYF. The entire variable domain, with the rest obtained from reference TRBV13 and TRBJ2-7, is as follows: AAGVIQSPRHLIKEKRETATLKCYPIPRHDTVYWYQQGPGQDPQFLISFYEKMQSDKGSIPDRFSAQQFSDYHSELNMSSLELGDSALYFCASSLGGRAVRPTYEQYFGPGTRLTVT.

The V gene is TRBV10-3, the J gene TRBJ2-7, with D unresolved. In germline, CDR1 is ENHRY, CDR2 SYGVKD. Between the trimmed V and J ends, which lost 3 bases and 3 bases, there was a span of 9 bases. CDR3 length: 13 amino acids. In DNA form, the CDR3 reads TGTGCCATCAGTGACGGCGCTGGCTACGAGCAGTACTTC. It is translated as CAISDGAGYEQYF.

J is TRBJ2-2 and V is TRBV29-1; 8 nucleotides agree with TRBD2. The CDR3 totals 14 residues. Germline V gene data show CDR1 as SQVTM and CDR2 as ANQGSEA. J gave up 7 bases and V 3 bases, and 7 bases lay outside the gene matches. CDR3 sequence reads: CSVDKSGRNGELFF. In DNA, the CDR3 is TGCAGCGTTGATAAAAGCGGGAGAAACGGGGAGCTGTTTTTT.

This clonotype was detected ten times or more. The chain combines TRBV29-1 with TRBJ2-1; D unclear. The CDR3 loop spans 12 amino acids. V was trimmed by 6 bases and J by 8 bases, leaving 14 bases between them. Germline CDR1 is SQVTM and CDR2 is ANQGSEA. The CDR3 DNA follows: TGCAGCGTCGACCTCACCATCGATGAGCAGTTCTTC. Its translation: CSVDLTIDEQFF.

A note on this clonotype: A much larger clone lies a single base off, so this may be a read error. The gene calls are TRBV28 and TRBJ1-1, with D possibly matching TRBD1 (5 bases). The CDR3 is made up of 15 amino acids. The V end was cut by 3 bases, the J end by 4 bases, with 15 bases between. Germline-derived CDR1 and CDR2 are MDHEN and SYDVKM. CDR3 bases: TGTGCCAGCAGTTTTCCCTCTGCAGGGTGCACTGAAGCTTTCTTT. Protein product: CASSFPSAGCTEAFF. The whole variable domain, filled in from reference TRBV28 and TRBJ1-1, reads DVKVTQSSRYLVKRTGEKVFLECVQDMDHENMFWYRQDPGLGLRLIYFSYDVKMKEKGDIPEGYSVSREKKERFSLILESASTNQTSMYLCASSFPSAGCTEAFFGQGTRLTVV.

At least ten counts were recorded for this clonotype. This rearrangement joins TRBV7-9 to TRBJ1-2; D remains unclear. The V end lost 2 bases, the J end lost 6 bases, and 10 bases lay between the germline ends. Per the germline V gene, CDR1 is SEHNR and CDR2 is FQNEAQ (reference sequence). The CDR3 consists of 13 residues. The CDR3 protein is CASSLLGNHGYTF. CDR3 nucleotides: TGTGCCAGCAGCTTATTAGGGAACCATGGCTACACCTTC.

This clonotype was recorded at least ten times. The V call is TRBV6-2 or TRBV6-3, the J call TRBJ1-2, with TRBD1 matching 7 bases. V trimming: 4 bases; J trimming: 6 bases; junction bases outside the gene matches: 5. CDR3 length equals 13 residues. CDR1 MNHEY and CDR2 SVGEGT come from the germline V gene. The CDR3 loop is CASSSGQVHGYTF. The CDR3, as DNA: TGTGCCAGCAGTTCTGGACAGGTTCATGGCTACACCTTC.

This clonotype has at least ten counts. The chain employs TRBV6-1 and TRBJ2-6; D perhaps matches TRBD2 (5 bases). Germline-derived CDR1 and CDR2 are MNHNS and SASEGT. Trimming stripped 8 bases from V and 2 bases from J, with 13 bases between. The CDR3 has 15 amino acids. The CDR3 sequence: CASAESRAGANVLTF. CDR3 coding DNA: TGTGCCAGCGCAGAATCGAGGGCTGGGGCCAACGTCCTGACTTTC.

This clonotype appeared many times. CDR3 in DNA: TGTGCCAGCAGTGGAGCCACAGGGGACCCCTACGAGCAGTACTTC. Encoded protein: CASSGATGDPYEQYF. The V call is TRBV6-1, the J call TRBJ2-7; 7 bases are shared with TRBD1. V was pared by 4 bases and J by 2 bases, with 8 bases of the junction left unmatched. Germline CDR1 reads MNHNS; CDR2 reads SASEGT. This CDR3 is 15 amino acids long.

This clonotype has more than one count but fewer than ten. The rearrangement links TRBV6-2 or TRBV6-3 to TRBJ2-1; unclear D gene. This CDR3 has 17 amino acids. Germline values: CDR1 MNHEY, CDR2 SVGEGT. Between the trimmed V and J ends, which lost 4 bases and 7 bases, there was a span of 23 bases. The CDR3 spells CASSSFRHPPVLNEQFF. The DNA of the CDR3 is TGTGCCAGCAGTTCTTTCAGACATCCCCCCGTCCTGAATGAGCAGTTCTTC.

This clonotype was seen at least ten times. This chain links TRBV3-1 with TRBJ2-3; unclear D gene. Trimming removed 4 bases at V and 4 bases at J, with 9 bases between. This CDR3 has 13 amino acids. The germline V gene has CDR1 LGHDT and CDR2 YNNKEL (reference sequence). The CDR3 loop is CASSPWPPDTQYF. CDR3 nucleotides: TGTGCCAGCAGCCCATGGCCACCAGATACGCAGTATTTT.

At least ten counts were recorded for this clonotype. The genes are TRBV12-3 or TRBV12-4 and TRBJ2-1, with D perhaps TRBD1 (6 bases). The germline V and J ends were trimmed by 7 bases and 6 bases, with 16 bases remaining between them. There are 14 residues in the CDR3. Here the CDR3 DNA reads TGTGCCAGCACTTTCGGGGTAGGGGGCAATGAGCAGTTCTTC. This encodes CASTFGVGGNEQFF.

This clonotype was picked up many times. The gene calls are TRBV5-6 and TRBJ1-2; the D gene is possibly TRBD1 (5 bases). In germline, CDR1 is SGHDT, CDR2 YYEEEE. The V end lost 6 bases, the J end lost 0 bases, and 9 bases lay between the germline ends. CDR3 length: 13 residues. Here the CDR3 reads CASIQGSNYGYTF. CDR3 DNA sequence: TGTGCCAGCATCCAGGGTTCTAACTATGGCTACACCTTC.